These 32 T cell receptor beta chains were all obtained from the same sample, sequenced in a study of Graves' ophthalmopathy and Graves' hyperthyroidism. RNA transcripts were the template, and TCR beta CDR3 regions were amplified from them. First-round RT-PCR with HTBI primers preceded a second-round multiplex PCR. From the multiplex PCR reads, TCRdb called clonotypes with MiXCR, one entry per CDR3 protein. The data show approximately 700,000 distinct CDR3 sequences, with under 50% seen just once and about 3.3% held by the top ten. The sequencing input was peripheral blood. The receptors stem from an adult man with Graves' ophthalmopathy.

The chain links TRBV24-1 to TRBJ2-6; D possibly corresponds to TRBD2 (6 bases). The germline V gene encodes CDR1 KGHDR and CDR2 SFDVKD. The CDR3 contains 15 residues. The ends were cut back, 8 bases at V and 4 bases at J, with 14 bases in the middle. CDR3 residues: CATMHRGSGANVLTF. CDR3 DNA sequence: TGTGCCACCATGCACCGGGGGTCCGGGGCCAACGTCCTGACTTTC.

A single count supports this clonotype. The chain is built from TRBV19 and TRBJ2-4; D assignment may be TRBD1 or TRBD2 (5 bases each). Germline loops: CDR1 LNHDA, CDR2 SQIVND (reference sequence). The germline V and J ends were trimmed by 3 bases and 0 bases, with 12 bases remaining between them. The CDR3 has 16 residues. This CDR3 reads CASSIHVGGAKNIQYF. The CDR3 DNA is TGTGCCAGTAGTATTCATGTTGGGGGAGCCAAAAACATTCAGTACTTC.

The chain recombines TRBV29-1 with TRBJ1-2, with 9 bases lining up with TRBD1. The CDR3 has 13 amino acids. The V gene end was trimmed by 6 bases and the J gene end by 8 bases; junction bases not matched to a gene: 10. CDR1 and CDR2 from the germline V gene are SQVTM and ANQGSEA. For the CDR3, the DNA is TGCAGCGTCGCAAGGGACAGGGAGGTCGGCTACACCTTC. Encoded protein: CSVARDREVGYTF. Variable domain in full (rest from reference TRBV29-1 and TRBJ1-2): SAVISQKPSRDICQRGTSLTIQCQVDSQVTMMFWYRQQPGQSLTLIATANQGSEATYESGFVIDKFPISRPNLTFSTLTVSNMSPEDSSIYLCSVARDREVGYTFGSGTRLTVV.

This clonotype was detected many times. The chain couples TRBV7-2 to TRBJ2-6, with no clear D. This CDR3 is built from 16 residues. The V end was cut by 1 base, the J end by 0 bases, with 7 bases between. CDR1 and CDR2 (germline): SGHTA, FQGNSA. The CDR3 nucleotides read TGTGCCAGCAGCTTAGGCCGGAGCTCTGGGGCCAACGTCCTGACTTTC. It specifies CASSLGRSSGANVLTF.

The chain combines TRBV10-3 with TRBJ1-1; possible D gene TRBD1, 6 bases. Germline CDR1 ENHRY, CDR2 SYGVKD. This CDR3 has 13 amino acids. Between the trimmed V and J ends, which lost 4 bases and 3 bases, there was a span of 9 bases. The CDR3 bases are TGTGCCATCAGTGCCCCAGGGGACACTGAAGCTTTCTTT. Translated: CAISAPGDTEAFF.

V gene TRBV7-8 combines with J gene TRBJ2-7, with D perhaps TRBD1 or TRBD2 (7 bases each). Between the trimmed V and J ends, which lost 0 bases and 4 bases, there was a span of 25 bases. Germline V lookup: CDR1 SGHVS, CDR2 FQNEAQ. This CDR3 comprises 19 residues. CDR3 region: CASSLARDRGAGGSYEQYF. The CDR3 DNA reads as TGTGCCAGCAGCTTAGCGCGGGACAGAGGGGCCGGCGGGAGTTACGAGCAGTACTTC.

The chain recombines TRBV5-1 with TRBJ1-1; 8 bases are a match to TRBD1. Unmatched junction bases numbered 10, after V lost 2 bases and J lost 4 bases. The CDR3 covers 16 residues. CDR1 is SGHRS, CDR2 YFSETQ, per germline. CDR3 in DNA: TGCGCCAGCAGCTTTCAGGACAGGGCTCGCGGCACTGAAGCTTTCTTT. It specifies CASSFQDRARGTEAFF. The full variable domain, rest sourced from reference TRBV5-1 and TRBJ1-1, is KAGVTQTPRYLIKTRGQQVTLSCSPISGHRSVSWYQQTPGQGLQFLFEYFSETQRNKGNFPGRFSGRQFSNSRSEMNVSTLELGDSALYLCASSFQDRARGTEAFFGQGTRLTVV.

This rearrangement joins TRBV6-1 to TRBJ1-6; 7 bases fit TRBD1. V was pared by 5 bases and J by 8 bases, with 12 bases of the junction left unmatched. CDR1 and CDR2 (germline): MNHNS, SASEGT. CDR3 size: 16 residues. The CDR3 loop is CASSYSGDRVDSPLHF. The CDR3 nucleotides read TGTGCCAGCAGTTACTCGGGAGACAGGGTCGATTCACCCCTCCACTTT.

This clonotype was picked up many times. This rearrangement joins TRBV10-3 to TRBJ1-5, with 7 bases aligning to TRBD1. With 6 bases clipped from V and 10 bases from J, the junction kept 9 bases outside the gene matches. Looked up from germline, CDR1 is ENHRY and CDR2 is SYGVKD. The CDR3 runs to 13 residues. The CDR3 protein is CAIRMDRTHPQHF. The CDR3 nucleotides read TGTGCCATCAGGATGGACAGGACTCACCCCCAGCATTTT.

The sample holds many counts of this clonotype. This chain uses TRBV19 with TRBJ1-6, with 7 bases fitting TRBD1. Germline loops: CDR1 LNHDA, CDR2 SQIVND (reference sequence). CDR3 length: 15 amino acids. V was pared by 5 bases and J by 3 bases, with 4 bases of the junction left unmatched. In DNA, the CDR3 is TGTGCCAGTAGTTCGGGACAGAACTATAATTCACCCCTCCACTTT. Its protein is CASSSGQNYNSPLHF.

There are many counts of this clonotype. The V gene is TRBV12-3 or TRBV12-4, the J gene TRBJ2-5; D is possibly TRBD1 or TRBD2 (5 bases each). V lost 7 bases to trimming and J lost 2 bases, with 14 bases between them. There are 14 residues in the CDR3. CDR3 sequence: CASTPRGAQETQYF. CDR3 nucleotides: TGTGCCAGCACCCCCCGAGGGGCGCAAGAGACCCAGTACTTC.

This clonotype was seen a few times. V usage is TRBV10-3 and J usage is TRBJ2-7; possible D gene TRBD2, 5 bases. The better agreement between TRBJ2-1 and the DNA end casts doubt on the J call. CDR3 length: 13 residues. CDR1 is ENHRY and CDR2 is SYGVKD in the germline V gene. CDR3 amino acids: CAIRARDYNEQFF. CDR3 DNA: TGTGCCATCAGGGCACGGGACTACAATGAGCAGTTCTTC.

This clonotype was detected many times. This rearrangement joins TRBV19 to TRBJ1-4; D not resolved. CDR1 and CDR2 from the germline V gene are LNHDA and SQIVND (reference sequence). The CDR3 is made up of 13 amino acids. V was cut by 10 bases and J by 8 bases, with 17 bases left in between. In nucleotides, the CDR3 is TGTGCCACCACTTCAGGAAGTCCAGAAAAACTGTTTTTT. Protein product: CATTSGSPEKLFF.

This clonotype was recorded at least ten times. The chain couples TRBV9 to TRBJ1-2, with D hard to call. The V gene's germline CDR1 is SGDLS and CDR2 YYNGEE. The CDR3 extends over 14 amino acids. Trimming pared 3 bases from V and 8 bases from J, leaving 17 bases between. CDR3 region: CASSEGYSFGGYTF. DNA of the CDR3: TGTGCCAGCAGCGAGGGATACAGCTTCGGGGGCTACACCTTC.

This chain links TRBV6-2 or TRBV6-3 with TRBJ2-7, with 9 positions matching TRBD1. CDR1 and CDR2 (germline): MNHEY, SVGEGT. V lost 10 bases to trimming and J lost 5 bases; unmatched junction nucleotides: 9. The CDR3 sequence is 13 residues long. The CDR3 nucleotides are TGTGCCACCCTTCGGGACAGGGCCCACGAGCAGTACTTC. Translation gives CATLRDRAHEQYF.

As regards this clonotype: Its ends do not fully match the called genes, so a read error is possible. This sequence joins TRBV4-1 and TRBJ2-2, with 8 bases matching TRBD2. The CDR3 extends over 20 amino acids. Germline assignment: CDR1 MGHRA and CDR2 YSYEKL. CDR3 sequence (DNA): TGCGCCAGCAGCCAAGAAGGGTGGCGGGAGGTGGTTAGGAACACCGGGGAGCTGCTTTTT. This codes for CASSQEGWREVVRNTGELLF.

J is TRBJ2-1 and V is TRBV29-1; unclear D gene. The CDR3 runs 11 residues. V lost 3 bases and J 6 bases, leaving 6 bases between the germline ends. Germline V gives CDR1 SQVTM, CDR2 ANQGSEA. The CDR3 DNA is TGCAGCGTTGACTACAGCAATGAGCAGTTCTTC. This translates into CSVDYSNEQFF.

Points on this clonotype: One end of the junction varies from germline; a read error may be responsible. The chain joins TRBV7-8 to TRBJ2-7, with D possibly TRBD1 on 6 matching bases. CDR1 is SGHVS and CDR2 is FQNEAQ in the germline V gene. The CDR3 spans 14 residues. The CDR3 bases are TGCGCCAGCAGCCAACAACAGGGAACCTACGAGCAGTACTTC. Protein product: CASSQQQGTYEQYF. Full variable domain (outside the CDR3, taken from reference TRBV7-8 and TRBJ2-7): GAGVSQSPRYKVAKRGQDVALRCDPISGHVSLFWYQQALGQGPEFLTYFQNEAQLDKSGLPSDRFFAERPEGSVSTLKIQRTQQEDSAVYLCASSQQQGTYEQYFGPGTRLTVT.

This clonotype was detected ten times or more. As DNA, the CDR3 is TGTGCCAGCAGTTATTGGGGGACCCAGTACTTC. It encodes CASSYWGTQYF. The chain has TRBV6-5 and TRBJ2-5, with D hard to call. V was cut by 3 bases and J by 7 bases, with 6 bases left in between. CDR3 length: 11 amino acids. Germline V CDR1 and CDR2: MNHEY, SVGAGI.

In this sample, this clonotype turned up a few times. The CDR3 region is CASSQDQGERETQYF. The CDR3 DNA follows: TGTGCCAGCAGCCAAGATCAGGGGGAACGAGAGACCCAGTACTTC. The V gene is TRBV3-1, the J gene TRBJ2-5; TRBD1 matches 7 bases. The length of the CDR3 is 15 residues. The ends lost 0 bases at V and 4 bases at J; junction bases unmatched: 5. Germline assignment: CDR1 LGHDT and CDR2 YNNKEL (reference sequence).

In the case of this clonotype: Here the CDR3 omits its conserved ending phenylalanine or tryptophan, so a read error is the likely source. Because the CDR3's place on the DNA is in doubt, the DNA is left out and the CDR3 is given as listed by TCRdb. The V call is TRBV24-1, the J call TRBJ1-2; the tabulated D call, TRBD1, remains unverified against the DNA. Ends included, the CDR3 has 8 residues. CDR1 and CDR2 from the germline V gene are KGHDR and SFDVKD. The CDR3 reads CATSDSRV.

The CDR3 loop reads CASSQWGEQYF. For the CDR3, the DNA is TGTGCCAGCAGCCAGTGGGGCGAGCAGTACTTC. The genes are TRBV5-4 and TRBJ2-7; no clear D gene. Germline CDR1 SGHNT, CDR2 YYREEE (reference sequence). The CDR3 covers 11 residues. V gave up 4 bases and J gave up 6 bases, with 8 bases separating them.

The chain is built from TRBV9 and TRBJ2-2; either TRBD1 or TRBD2 may fit D (5 bases each). The germline V gene encodes CDR1 SGDLS and CDR2 YYNGEE. The CDR3 consists of 15 residues. The germline V and J ends were trimmed by 4 bases and 3 bases, with 13 bases remaining between them. CDR3 sequence (DNA): TGTGCCAGCAGCTTAGGGACGAGCGACACCGGGGAGCTGTTTTTT. The encoded protein is CASSLGTSDTGELFF. Filled out from reference TRBV9 and TRBJ2-2, the complete variable domain reads DSGVTQTPKHLITATGQRVTLRCSPRSGDLSVYWYQQSLDQGLQFLIQYYNGEERAKGNILERFSAQQFPDLHSELNLSSLELGDSALYFCASSLGTSDTGELFFGEGSRLTVL.

This clonotype was seen ten or more times. The chain employs TRBV12-3 or TRBV12-4 and TRBJ1-5; D remains unclear. The germline V and J ends were trimmed by 2 bases and 6 bases, with 11 bases remaining between them. The CDR3 is 14 amino acids. CDR3 loop: CASSLNGVGQPQHF. The CDR3, as DNA: TGTGCCAGCAGTTTAAACGGGGTAGGTCAGCCCCAGCATTTT.

The chain employs TRBV20-1 and TRBJ2-5, with D tentatively TRBD1 (7 bases). Germline loops: CDR1 DFQATT, CDR2 SNEGSKA (reference sequence). V was pared by 3 bases and J by 4 bases, with 18 bases between. The length of the CDR3 is 15 residues. CDR3 region: CSASADRAGRETQYF. The CDR3 DNA sequence: TGCAGTGCTAGTGCCGACAGGGCCGGGAGAGAGACCCAGTACTTC.

There are many counts of this clonotype. The chain employs TRBV7-2 and TRBJ1-5, with D possibly matching TRBD1 (6 bases). The ends were cut back, 4 bases at V and 2 bases at J, with 12 bases in the middle. Per germline, CDR1 SGHTA and CDR2 FQGNSA. This CDR3 region has 15 residues. The CDR3 here is CASSSTGIGNQPQHF. As DNA, the CDR3 is TGTGCCAGCAGCTCAACAGGGATAGGCAATCAGCCCCAGCATTTT.

This clonotype was observed at least ten times. The genes are TRBV7-2 and TRBJ2-5; 7 bases map to TRBD2. Germline lookup yields CDR1 SGHTA and CDR2 FQGNSA. The CDR3 runs to 14 residues. With 5 bases clipped from V and 5 bases from J, the junction kept 8 bases outside the gene matches. DNA of the CDR3: TGTGCCAGCAGCCCCCGGACTAGTTATGAGACCCAGTACTTC. Its translation is CASSPRTSYETQYF.

This clonotype has more than one count but fewer than ten. This chain connects TRBV20-1 to TRBJ2-7, with D maybe TRBD1 (6 bases). The ends were cut back, 1 base at V and 5 bases at J, with 15 bases in the middle. Germline V lookup: CDR1 DFQATT, CDR2 SNEGSKA (reference sequence). The CDR3 totals 14 residues. This CDR3 reads CSARASGDRHEQYF. CDR3 sequence (DNA): TGCAGTGCTAGAGCATCAGGGGACCGCCACGAGCAGTACTTC.

The V and J genes are TRBV9 and TRBJ1-1; D possibly corresponds to TRBD1 (6 bases). Between the trimmed V and J ends, which lost 4 bases and 1 base, there was a span of 14 bases. This CDR3 comprises 15 residues. In germline, CDR1 is SGDLS, CDR2 YYNGEE. This CDR3 is CASSLGGTPNTEAFF. The DNA for the CDR3 is TGTGCCAGCAGCTTAGGTGGGACACCGAACACTGAAGCTTTCTTT.

This clonotype was counted a few times. V gene TRBV24-1 combines with J gene TRBJ1-2; the match to TRBD1 covers 8 bases. From germline, CDR1 is KGHDR and CDR2 SFDVKD. The CDR3 is made up of 15 amino acids. The V segment lost 11 bases and the J segment 2 bases; nucleotides outside the gene matches: 12. In nucleotides, the CDR3 is TGTGCCAGCAGAATTTTCGGACAGGGCAACTATGGCTACACCTTC. Its protein is CASRIFGQGNYGYTF.

V usage is TRBV2 and J usage is TRBJ2-7; TRBD2 aligns across 7 bases. Germline lookup yields CDR1 SNHLY and CDR2 FYNNEI. The CDR3 sequence is 14 residues long. V lost 3 bases, J lost 5 bases, and 7 bases stayed unmatched. CDR3 DNA: TGTGCCAGCAGTGAGAGTAGCGGGTTCCACGAGCAGTACTTC. Amino acids: CASSESSGFHEQYF.

This clonotype was picked up many times. The chain uses TRBV9 and TRBJ2-7, with D unresolved. The germline CDR1 and CDR2 sequences are SGDLS and YYNGEE. Trimming cost V 4 bases and J 2 bases, with 10 bases left between them. This CDR3 has 13 amino acids. CDR3 loop: CASSPATTYEQYF. CDR3 DNA: TGTGCCAGCAGCCCCGCCACGACCTACGAGCAGTACTTC.